What follows are 21 T cell receptor beta chains derived from one specimen sequenced in a study of blood T cells in healthy people across ages. A second PCR, run for about 7 to 11 cycles, used a sample-barcoded 5' primer plus a J-beta primer mix. TCRdb analysed the 5' RACE reads with MiXCR anew, one entry per CDR3 protein. The sample has about 900,000 distinct CDR3 sequences, 60% to 80% seen once. Material for sequencing was blood. Source of these receptors: a man in his thirties or forties in good health.

The chain links TRBV7-9 to TRBJ1-2; 7 positions agree with TRBD1. Germline CDR1 SEHNR, CDR2 FQNEAQ (reference sequence). The V gene end was trimmed by 4 bases and the J gene end by 10 bases; junction bases not matched to a gene: 3. The CDR3 covers 11 residues. CDR3 in amino acids: CASSSRGNYTF. The CDR3 DNA sequence: TGTGCCAGCAGCTCCAGGGGGAACTACACCTTC.

This chain links TRBV3-1 with TRBJ2-4, with a weak D call TRBD1 (5 bases). The V end was cut by 3 bases, the J end by 4 bases, with 10 bases between. The germline CDR1 and CDR2 sequences are LGHDT and YNNKEL (reference sequence). The CDR3 loop spans 14 amino acids. This chain's CDR3 is CASSQDNGKNIQYF. CDR3 DNA: TGTGCCAGCAGCCAGGACAACGGTAAAAACATTCAGTACTTC.

The chain is built from TRBV20-1 and TRBJ2-3; D is undetermined. V shed 5 bases and J shed 3 bases, with 9 bases lying between them. This CDR3 is 12 amino acids long. Germline lookup yields CDR1 DFQATT and CDR2 SNEGSKA (reference sequence). In DNA, the CDR3 is TGCAGTGCTGGAGCGTATACAGATACGCAGTATTTT. The encoded protein is CSAGAYTDTQYF.

The chain has TRBV5-6 and TRBJ2-3, with 12 bases matching TRBD1. CDR3 length equals 15 residues. Unmatched junction bases numbered 8, after V lost 4 bases and J lost 8 bases. CDR1 is SGHDT and CDR2 is YYEEEE in the germline V gene. In DNA, the CDR3 is TGTGCCAGCAGCACGGGACAGGGGGCATTCTTTACGCAGTATTTT. Protein product: CASSTGQGAFFTQYF. Supplemented by reference TRBV5-6 and TRBJ2-3, the full variable domain reads DAGVTQSPTHLIKTRGQQVTLRCSPKSGHDTVSWYQQALGQGPQFIFQYYEEEERQRGNFPDRFSGHQFPNYSSELNVNALLLGDSALYLCASSTGQGAFFTQYFGPGTRLTVL.

This clonotype was counted a single time. The chain links TRBV7-9 to TRBJ2-5, with D possibly matching TRBD1 (5 bases). CDR1 and CDR2 from the germline V gene are SEHNR and FQNEAQ (reference sequence). V was trimmed by 0 bases and J by 11 bases, leaving 16 bases between them. The CDR3 has 14 amino acids. The CDR3 loop is CASSLARKGCKQYF. For the CDR3, the DNA is TGTGCCAGCAGCTTAGCGCGGAAGGGGTGCAAGCAGTACTTC.

This chain links TRBV20-1 with TRBJ2-3; TRBD1 might be the D (5 bases). Trimming stripped 6 bases from V and 5 bases from J, with 15 bases between. The CDR3 consists of 13 residues. From germline, CDR1 is DFQATT and CDR2 SNEGSKA (reference sequence). The CDR3 sequence is CSATGRGKDTQYF. The CDR3 nucleotides read TGCAGTGCCACAGGAAGGGGAAAAGATACGCAGTATTTT.

This chain connects TRBV28 to TRBJ2-5; 7 nucleotides match TRBD1. This CDR3 region has 15 residues. Germline CDR1 MDHEN, CDR2 SYDVKM. The junction had 10 bases not matched to a gene; V was cut back by 4 bases and J by 5 bases. The chain's CDR3 is CASSSPQGIRETQYF. In DNA, the CDR3 is TGTGCCAGCAGTTCCCCACAGGGGATAAGGGAGACCCAGTACTTC.

The chain carries TRBV28 and TRBJ2-1; 9 bases are a match to TRBD1. The V gene's germline CDR1 is MDHEN and CDR2 SYDVKM. This CDR3 comprises 18 residues. With V trimmed by 4 bases and J by 0 bases, 10 bases remained unmatched. Here the CDR3 DNA reads TGTGCCAGCAGTTCTCTTACAGGGGGCTCGAGCTCCTACAATGAGCAGTTCTTC. As protein: CASSSLTGGSSSYNEQFF.

The CDR3 bases are TGTGCCAGCAGCCCCTCCAGGACAGGGCTGTTCTTC. This encodes CASSPSRTGLFF. The gene calls are TRBV9 and TRBJ2-1; 8 bases are a match to TRBD1. The ends lost 4 bases at V and 15 bases at J; junction bases unmatched: 9. The CDR3 length is 12 residues. Germline loops: CDR1 SGDLS, CDR2 YYNGEE.

The chain links TRBV25-1 to TRBJ2-1; D possibly corresponds to TRBD2 (6 bases). V was pared by 3 bases and J by 10 bases, with 13 bases between. The length of the CDR3 is 13 residues. The germline gives CDR1 MGHDK, CDR2 SYGVNS. The chain's CDR3 is CASSDIAEAEQFF. The CDR3, as DNA: TGTGCCAGCAGTGACATAGCGGAGGCGGAGCAGTTCTTC. The entire variable domain, with the rest obtained from reference TRBV25-1 and TRBJ2-1, is as follows: EADIYQTPRYLVIGTGKKITLECSQTMGHDKMYWYQQDPGMELHLIHYSYGVNSTEKGDLSSESTVSRIRTEHFPLTLESARPSHTSQYLCASSDIAEAEQFFGPGTRLTVL.

The rearrangement links TRBV6-1 to TRBJ2-1; TRBD1 matches at 10 bases. Germline V lookup: CDR1 MNHNS, CDR2 SASEGT. There are 14 residues in the CDR3. V gave up 8 bases and J gave up 6 bases; unmatched junction bases: 7. This CDR3 is CASFRDRGFNEQFF. DNA for the CDR3: TGTGCCAGCTTCCGGGACAGGGGTTTCAATGAGCAGTTCTTC.

Here the CDR3 reads CASSSLTSADTQYF. The CDR3 region has the DNA TGTGCCAGCAGTTCCCTGACTAGCGCAGATACGCAGTATTTT. This chain uses TRBV12-3 or TRBV12-4 with TRBJ2-3; 8 bases agree with TRBD2. After removal of 4 bases from V and 4 bases from J, the junction contained 4 bases not matched to a gene. This CDR3 comprises 14 residues.

This clonotype was recorded a few times. The chain is built from TRBV4-3 and TRBJ2-7; the D gene is possibly TRBD2 (7 bases). The CDR3 is 13 amino acids. Germline lookup yields CDR1 LGHNA and CDR2 YSLEER. With 1 base removed from V and 6 bases from J, the gap between germline ends came to 10 bases. CDR3 coding DNA: TGCGCCAGCAGCCAAGGCGGGGGCCTCGAGCAGTACTTC. It yields the protein CASSQGGGLEQYF.

This clonotype came up once. The chain uses TRBV4-2 and TRBJ1-2; 9 bases map to TRBD1. The J segment lost 12 bases and the V segment lost 1 base, leaving 6 bases of the junction unmatched. Germline V gene lookup returns CDR1 LGHNA and CDR2 YNFKEQ. The CDR3 loop spans 13 amino acids. CDR3 region: CASSQARTGENTF. The CDR3 DNA sequence: TGTGCCAGCAGCCAAGCTAGGACAGGGGAAAACACCTTC.

This clonotype showed up just a few times. J is TRBJ2-5 and V is TRBV25-1; D perhaps matches TRBD2 (6 bases). The ends were cut back, 3 bases at V and 6 bases at J, with 14 bases in the middle. The CDR3 is made up of 14 amino acids. CDR1 is MGHDK, CDR2 SYGVNS, per germline. The CDR3 coding sequence is TGTGCCAGCAGTGAGGGAGCGGGCTATCAGACCCAGTACTTC. Translation gives CASSEGAGYQTQYF. Drawing the rest from reference TRBV25-1 and TRBJ2-5, the complete variable domain is EADIYQTPRYLVIGTGKKITLECSQTMGHDKMYWYQQDPGMELHLIHYSYGVNSTEKGDLSSESTVSRIRTEHFPLTLESARPSHTSQYLCASSEGAGYQTQYFGPGTRLLVL.

J is TRBJ1-2 and V is TRBV7-2; D not resolved. The CDR3 is made up of 14 amino acids. Germline values: CDR1 SGHTA, CDR2 FQGNSA. Trimming took 0 bases from V and 7 from J, leaving 12 bases between them. In nucleotides, the CDR3 is TGTGCCAGCAGCTTAGCGTATGGGTCGAGTGGCTACACCTTC. Its translation is CASSLAYGSSGYTF.

V gene TRBV7-9 combines with J gene TRBJ1-2; D uncertain. This CDR3 comprises 15 residues. V dropped 4 bases and J dropped 0 bases, with 12 bases sitting between them. CDR1 is SEHNR, CDR2 FQNEAQ, per germline (reference sequence). CDR3 sequence reads: CASSSPARSNYGYTF. In DNA, the CDR3 is TGTGCCAGCAGCTCGCCCGCCAGATCTAACTATGGCTACACCTTC.

This chain joins TRBV30 and TRBJ2-1, with no clear D. Per the germline V gene, CDR1 is GTSNPN and CDR2 is SVGIG (reference sequence). The CDR3 runs to 12 residues. Trimming pared 4 bases from V and 9 bases from J, leaving 13 bases between. The CDR3 DNA follows: TGTGCCTGGACACGAGAACGTCCTGAGCAGTTCTTC. Translation: CAWTRERPEQFF.

This chain links TRBV12-3 or TRBV12-4 with TRBJ2-4; the D gene is possibly TRBD1 (6 bases). The J call may not be correct, given that the DNA end is closer to TRBJ2-7. The CDR3 extends over 14 amino acids. The CDR3 loop is CASSSQTGPYEQYF. The CDR3 nucleotides read TGTGCCAGCAGTTCCCAGACAGGACCCTACGAGCAGTACTTC.

This clonotype has more than one count but fewer than ten. The V and J genes are TRBV10-3 and TRBJ2-5, with D possibly being TRBD1 (5 bases). The germline V gene encodes CDR1 ENHRY and CDR2 SYGVKD. V dropped 2 bases and J dropped 4 bases, with 14 bases sitting between them. CDR3 length: 15 amino acids. The CDR3 protein is CAISESPRVGETQYF. CDR3 bases: TGTGCCATCAGTGAGAGCCCCAGGGTTGGAGAGACCCAGTACTTC.

The table lists this clonotype with a few counts. The rearrangement uses TRBV20-1 and TRBJ1-6; no firm D call. Trimming took 6 bases from V and 8 from J, leaving 8 bases between them. The CDR3 contains 11 residues. Germline assignment: CDR1 DFQATT and CDR2 SNEGSKA (reference sequence). CDR3 coding DNA: TGCAGTGCAGAAGAGGATTCACCCCTCCACTTT. Its translation is CSAEEDSPLHF.